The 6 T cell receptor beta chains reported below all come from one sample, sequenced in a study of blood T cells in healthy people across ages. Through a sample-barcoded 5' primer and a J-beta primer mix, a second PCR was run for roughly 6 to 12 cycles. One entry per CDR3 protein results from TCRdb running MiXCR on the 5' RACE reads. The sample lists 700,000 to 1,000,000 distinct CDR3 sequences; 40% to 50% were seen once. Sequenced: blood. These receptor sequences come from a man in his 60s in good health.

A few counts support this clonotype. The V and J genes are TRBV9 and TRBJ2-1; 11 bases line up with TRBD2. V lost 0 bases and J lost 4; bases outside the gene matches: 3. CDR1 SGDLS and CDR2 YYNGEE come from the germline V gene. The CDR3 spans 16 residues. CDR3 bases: TGTGCCAGCAGCGTAGTACCTAGCGGGGGGTACAATGAGCAGTTCTTC. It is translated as CASSVVPSGGYNEQFF.

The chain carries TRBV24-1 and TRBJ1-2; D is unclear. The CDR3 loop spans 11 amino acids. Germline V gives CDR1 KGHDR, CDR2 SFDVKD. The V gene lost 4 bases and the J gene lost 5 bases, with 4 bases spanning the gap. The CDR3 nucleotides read TGTGCCACCAGTGAAGGATATGGCTACACCTTC. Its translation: CATSEGYGYTF.

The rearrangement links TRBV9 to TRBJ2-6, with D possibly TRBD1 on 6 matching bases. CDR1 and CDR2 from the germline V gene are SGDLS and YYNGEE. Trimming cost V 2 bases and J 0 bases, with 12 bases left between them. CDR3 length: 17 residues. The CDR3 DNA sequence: TGTGCCAGCAGCGTTGGGACAACAGGCTCTGGGGCCAACGTCCTGACTTTC. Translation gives CASSVGTTGSGANVLTF.

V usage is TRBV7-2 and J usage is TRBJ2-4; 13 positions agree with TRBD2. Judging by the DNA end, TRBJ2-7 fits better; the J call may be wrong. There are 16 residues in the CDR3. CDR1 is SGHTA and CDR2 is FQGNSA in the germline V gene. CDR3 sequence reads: CASRPTSGGAVNEQYF. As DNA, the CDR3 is TGTGCCAGCAGACCAACTAGCGGGGGGGCCGTAAACGAGCAGTACTTC.

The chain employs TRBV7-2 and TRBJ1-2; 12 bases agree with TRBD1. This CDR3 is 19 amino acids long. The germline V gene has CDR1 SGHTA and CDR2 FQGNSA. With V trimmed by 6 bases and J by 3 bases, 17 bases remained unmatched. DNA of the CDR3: TGTGCCAGCAGATTAAGTTACGGAGGGACAGGGGGCGATGACTATGGCTACACCTTC. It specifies CASRLSYGGTGGDDYGYTF.

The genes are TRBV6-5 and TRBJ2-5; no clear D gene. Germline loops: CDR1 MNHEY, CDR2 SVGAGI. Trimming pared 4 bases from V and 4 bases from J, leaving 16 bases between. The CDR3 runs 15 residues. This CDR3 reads CASSSVYGGRETQYF. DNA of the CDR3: TGTGCCAGCAGTTCCGTTTACGGCGGAAGAGAGACCCAGTACTTC.